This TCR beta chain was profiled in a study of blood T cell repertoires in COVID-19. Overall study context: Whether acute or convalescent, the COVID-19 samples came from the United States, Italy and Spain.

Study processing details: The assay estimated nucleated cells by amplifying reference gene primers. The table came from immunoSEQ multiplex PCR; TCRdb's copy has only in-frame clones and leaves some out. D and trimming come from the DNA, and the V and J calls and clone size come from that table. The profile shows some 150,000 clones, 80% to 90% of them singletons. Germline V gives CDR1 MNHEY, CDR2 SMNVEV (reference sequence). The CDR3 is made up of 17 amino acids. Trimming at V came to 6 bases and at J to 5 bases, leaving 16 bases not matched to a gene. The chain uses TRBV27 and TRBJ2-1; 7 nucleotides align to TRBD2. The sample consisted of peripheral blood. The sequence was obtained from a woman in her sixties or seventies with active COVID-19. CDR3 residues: CASSRTVAAGPNNEQFF. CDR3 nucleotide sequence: TGTGCCAGCAGCCGAACCGTTGCAGCGGGACCCAACAATGAGCAGTTCTTC.